Following are 6 T cell receptor beta chains from one sample sequenced in a study of human T cells and chemical hapten exposure. TCRdb analysed the RACE reads with MiXCR anew, one entry per CDR3 protein. The table includes about 180,000 distinct CDR3 sequences, almost 30% detected once. Sample time point: pre-sensitization, week 0. Treatment meaning: therapeutic diphenylcyclopropenone sensitization with weekly scalp DPC. This material consisted of whole blood, taken in connection with sensitization to the hapten diphenylcyclopropenone (DPC). The source is a woman under 40 with alopecia areata. Some clones in this sample may be carry-over from other donors' samples.

This clonotype was found a few times. CDR3 in amino acids: CASSADSLLLRGYTF. CDR3 nucleotide sequence: TGTGCCAGCAGTGCAGACAGTCTCCTCCTTCGAGGCTACACCTTC. The V call is TRBV27, the J call TRBJ1-2; tentative D call: TRBD1 (5 bases). Between the trimmed V and J ends, which lost 5 bases and 8 bases, there was a span of 21 bases. This CDR3 is 15 amino acids long. CDR1 is MNHEY and CDR2 is SMNVEV in the germline V gene (reference sequence).

The chain employs TRBV18 and TRBJ2-5; D tentatively fits TRBD1 or TRBD2 (5 bases each). The V and J ends lost 4 bases and 0 bases respectively, with 9 bases between them. The CDR3 covers 14 residues. Germline V lookup: CDR1 KGHSH, CDR2 LQKENI. CDR3: CASSRGPYQETQYF. The CDR3 bases are TGTGCCAGCTCACGGGGACCGTACCAAGAGACCCAGTACTTC.

The gene calls are TRBV5-5 and TRBJ1-1; no reliable D call. The CDR3 is made up of 14 amino acids. V was trimmed by 0 bases and J by 4 bases, leaving 10 bases between them. From germline, CDR1 is SGHKS and CDR2 YYEKEE (reference sequence). This CDR3 reads CASSLDSWGTEAFF. Here the CDR3 DNA reads TGTGCCAGCAGCTTGGACAGCTGGGGCACTGAAGCTTTCTTT.

V usage is TRBV28 and J usage is TRBJ1-2; D not resolved. Germline CDR1 is MDHEN and CDR2 is SYDVKM. Trimming removed 3 bases from V and 5 bases from J, with 13 bases in between. The CDR3 runs 14 residues. CDR3 residues: CASSLDQIVYGYTF. The CDR3 DNA reads TGTGCCAGCAGTTTGGACCAGATCGTATATGGCTACACCTTC.

V usage is TRBV7-8 and J usage is TRBJ2-7, with D possibly being TRBD2 (5 bases). Trimming pared 0 bases from V and 4 bases from J, leaving 13 bases between. There are 15 residues in the CDR3. CDR1 is SGHVS, CDR2 FQNEAQ, per germline. The CDR3 spells CASSLAGVSSYEQYF. CDR3 in DNA: TGTGCCAGCAGCTTAGCCGGGGTGTCTTCTTACGAGCAGTACTTC. Variable domain in full (rest from reference TRBV7-8 and TRBJ2-7): GAGVSQSPRYKVAKRGQDVALRCDPISGHVSLFWYQQALGQGPEFLTYFQNEAQLDKSGLPSDRFFAERPEGSVSTLKIQRTQQEDSAVYLCASSLAGVSSYEQYFGPGTRLTVT.

The chain combines TRBV5-1 with TRBJ2-5, with a possible D match to TRBD2 (5 bases). The germline V and J ends were trimmed by 3 bases and 5 bases, with 14 bases remaining between them. Germline values: CDR1 SGHRS, CDR2 YFSETQ. This CDR3 contains 14 residues. Here the CDR3 reads CASSSTFAGETQYF. The CDR3 nucleotides read TGCGCCAGCAGCTCTACCTTTGCGGGTGAGACCCAGTACTTC.